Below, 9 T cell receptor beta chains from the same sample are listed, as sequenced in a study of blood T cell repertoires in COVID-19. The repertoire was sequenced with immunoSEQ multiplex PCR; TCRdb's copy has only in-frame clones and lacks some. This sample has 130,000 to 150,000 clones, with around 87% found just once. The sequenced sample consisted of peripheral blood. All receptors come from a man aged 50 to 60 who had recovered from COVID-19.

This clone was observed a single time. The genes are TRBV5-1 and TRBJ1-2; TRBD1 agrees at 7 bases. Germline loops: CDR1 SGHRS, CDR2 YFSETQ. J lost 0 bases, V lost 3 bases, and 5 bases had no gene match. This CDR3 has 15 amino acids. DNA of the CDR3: TGCGCCAGCAGCTCCTTACAGGGGTCTAACTATGGCTACACCTTC. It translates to CASSSLQGSNYGYTF.

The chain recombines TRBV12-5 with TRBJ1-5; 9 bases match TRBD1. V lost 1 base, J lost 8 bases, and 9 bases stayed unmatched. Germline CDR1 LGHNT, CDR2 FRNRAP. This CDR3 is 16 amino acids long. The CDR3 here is CASGLGQGVSSEPQHF. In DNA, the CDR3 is TGTGCTAGTGGTTTGGGACAGGGGGTTTCTTCGGAGCCCCAGCATTTT.

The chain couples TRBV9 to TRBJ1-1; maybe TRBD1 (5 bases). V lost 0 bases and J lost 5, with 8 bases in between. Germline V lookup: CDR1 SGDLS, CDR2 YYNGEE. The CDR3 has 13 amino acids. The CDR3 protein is CASSVDGGTEAFF. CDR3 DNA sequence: TGTGCCAGCAGCGTAGACGGGGGAACTGAAGCTTTCTTT.

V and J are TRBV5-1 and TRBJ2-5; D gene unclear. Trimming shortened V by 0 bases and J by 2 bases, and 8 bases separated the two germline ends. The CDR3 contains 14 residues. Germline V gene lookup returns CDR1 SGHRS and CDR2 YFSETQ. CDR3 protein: CASSLARRQETQYF. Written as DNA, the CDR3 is TGCGCCAGCAGCTTGGCAAGGAGACAAGAGACCCAGTACTTC.

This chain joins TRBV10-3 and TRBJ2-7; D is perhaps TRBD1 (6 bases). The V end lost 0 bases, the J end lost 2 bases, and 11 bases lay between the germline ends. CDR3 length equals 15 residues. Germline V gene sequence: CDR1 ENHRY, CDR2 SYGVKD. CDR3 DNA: TGTGCCATCAGTGAGTCTGTGGGGGCGGCCTACGAGCAGTACTTC. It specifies CAISESVGAAYEQYF.

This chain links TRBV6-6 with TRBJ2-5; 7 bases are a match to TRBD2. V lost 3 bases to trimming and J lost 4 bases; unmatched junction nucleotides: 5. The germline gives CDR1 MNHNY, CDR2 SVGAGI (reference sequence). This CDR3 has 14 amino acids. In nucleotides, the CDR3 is TGTGCCAGCAGTTATTGGGGGGGTGGAGAGACCCAGTACTTC. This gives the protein CASSYWGGGETQYF.

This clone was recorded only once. The CDR3 region has the DNA TGCGCCAGCAGCCCGACTAGCGGGGGGGCTCAGGAGACCCAGTACTTC. Amino acid sequence: CASSPTSGGAQETQYF. The chain carries TRBV5-1 and TRBJ2-5; 14 positions agree with TRBD2. This CDR3 region has 16 residues. The V segment lost 4 bases and the J segment 5 bases; nucleotides outside the gene matches: 7. The V gene's germline CDR1 is SGHRS and CDR2 YFSETQ. Using reference TRBV5-1 and TRBJ2-5 for the parts outside the CDR3, the full variable domain is KAGVTQTPRYLIKTRGQQVTLSCSPISGHRSVSWYQQTPGQGLQFLFEYFSETQRNKGNFPGRFSGRQFSNSRSEMNVSTLELGDSALYLCASSPTSGGAQETQYFGPGTRLLVL.

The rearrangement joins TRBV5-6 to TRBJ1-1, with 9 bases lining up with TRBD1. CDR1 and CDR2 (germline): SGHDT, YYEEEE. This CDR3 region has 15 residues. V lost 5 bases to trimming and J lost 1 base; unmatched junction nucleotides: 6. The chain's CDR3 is CASRLGTGRNTEAFF. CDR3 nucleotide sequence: TGTGCCAGCAGGCTCGGGACAGGGAGGAACACTGAAGCTTTCTTT.

CDR3 bases: TGTGCCAGCTCACCACCCGACAGGGGACACGAGCAGTACTTC. It translates to CASSPPDRGHEQYF. The rearrangement joins TRBV18 to TRBJ2-7, with 8 bases aligning to TRBD1. V shed 0 bases, J shed 5 bases, and the junction held 3 bases outside the gene matches. This CDR3 has 14 amino acids. From germline, CDR1 is KGHSH and CDR2 LQKENI.